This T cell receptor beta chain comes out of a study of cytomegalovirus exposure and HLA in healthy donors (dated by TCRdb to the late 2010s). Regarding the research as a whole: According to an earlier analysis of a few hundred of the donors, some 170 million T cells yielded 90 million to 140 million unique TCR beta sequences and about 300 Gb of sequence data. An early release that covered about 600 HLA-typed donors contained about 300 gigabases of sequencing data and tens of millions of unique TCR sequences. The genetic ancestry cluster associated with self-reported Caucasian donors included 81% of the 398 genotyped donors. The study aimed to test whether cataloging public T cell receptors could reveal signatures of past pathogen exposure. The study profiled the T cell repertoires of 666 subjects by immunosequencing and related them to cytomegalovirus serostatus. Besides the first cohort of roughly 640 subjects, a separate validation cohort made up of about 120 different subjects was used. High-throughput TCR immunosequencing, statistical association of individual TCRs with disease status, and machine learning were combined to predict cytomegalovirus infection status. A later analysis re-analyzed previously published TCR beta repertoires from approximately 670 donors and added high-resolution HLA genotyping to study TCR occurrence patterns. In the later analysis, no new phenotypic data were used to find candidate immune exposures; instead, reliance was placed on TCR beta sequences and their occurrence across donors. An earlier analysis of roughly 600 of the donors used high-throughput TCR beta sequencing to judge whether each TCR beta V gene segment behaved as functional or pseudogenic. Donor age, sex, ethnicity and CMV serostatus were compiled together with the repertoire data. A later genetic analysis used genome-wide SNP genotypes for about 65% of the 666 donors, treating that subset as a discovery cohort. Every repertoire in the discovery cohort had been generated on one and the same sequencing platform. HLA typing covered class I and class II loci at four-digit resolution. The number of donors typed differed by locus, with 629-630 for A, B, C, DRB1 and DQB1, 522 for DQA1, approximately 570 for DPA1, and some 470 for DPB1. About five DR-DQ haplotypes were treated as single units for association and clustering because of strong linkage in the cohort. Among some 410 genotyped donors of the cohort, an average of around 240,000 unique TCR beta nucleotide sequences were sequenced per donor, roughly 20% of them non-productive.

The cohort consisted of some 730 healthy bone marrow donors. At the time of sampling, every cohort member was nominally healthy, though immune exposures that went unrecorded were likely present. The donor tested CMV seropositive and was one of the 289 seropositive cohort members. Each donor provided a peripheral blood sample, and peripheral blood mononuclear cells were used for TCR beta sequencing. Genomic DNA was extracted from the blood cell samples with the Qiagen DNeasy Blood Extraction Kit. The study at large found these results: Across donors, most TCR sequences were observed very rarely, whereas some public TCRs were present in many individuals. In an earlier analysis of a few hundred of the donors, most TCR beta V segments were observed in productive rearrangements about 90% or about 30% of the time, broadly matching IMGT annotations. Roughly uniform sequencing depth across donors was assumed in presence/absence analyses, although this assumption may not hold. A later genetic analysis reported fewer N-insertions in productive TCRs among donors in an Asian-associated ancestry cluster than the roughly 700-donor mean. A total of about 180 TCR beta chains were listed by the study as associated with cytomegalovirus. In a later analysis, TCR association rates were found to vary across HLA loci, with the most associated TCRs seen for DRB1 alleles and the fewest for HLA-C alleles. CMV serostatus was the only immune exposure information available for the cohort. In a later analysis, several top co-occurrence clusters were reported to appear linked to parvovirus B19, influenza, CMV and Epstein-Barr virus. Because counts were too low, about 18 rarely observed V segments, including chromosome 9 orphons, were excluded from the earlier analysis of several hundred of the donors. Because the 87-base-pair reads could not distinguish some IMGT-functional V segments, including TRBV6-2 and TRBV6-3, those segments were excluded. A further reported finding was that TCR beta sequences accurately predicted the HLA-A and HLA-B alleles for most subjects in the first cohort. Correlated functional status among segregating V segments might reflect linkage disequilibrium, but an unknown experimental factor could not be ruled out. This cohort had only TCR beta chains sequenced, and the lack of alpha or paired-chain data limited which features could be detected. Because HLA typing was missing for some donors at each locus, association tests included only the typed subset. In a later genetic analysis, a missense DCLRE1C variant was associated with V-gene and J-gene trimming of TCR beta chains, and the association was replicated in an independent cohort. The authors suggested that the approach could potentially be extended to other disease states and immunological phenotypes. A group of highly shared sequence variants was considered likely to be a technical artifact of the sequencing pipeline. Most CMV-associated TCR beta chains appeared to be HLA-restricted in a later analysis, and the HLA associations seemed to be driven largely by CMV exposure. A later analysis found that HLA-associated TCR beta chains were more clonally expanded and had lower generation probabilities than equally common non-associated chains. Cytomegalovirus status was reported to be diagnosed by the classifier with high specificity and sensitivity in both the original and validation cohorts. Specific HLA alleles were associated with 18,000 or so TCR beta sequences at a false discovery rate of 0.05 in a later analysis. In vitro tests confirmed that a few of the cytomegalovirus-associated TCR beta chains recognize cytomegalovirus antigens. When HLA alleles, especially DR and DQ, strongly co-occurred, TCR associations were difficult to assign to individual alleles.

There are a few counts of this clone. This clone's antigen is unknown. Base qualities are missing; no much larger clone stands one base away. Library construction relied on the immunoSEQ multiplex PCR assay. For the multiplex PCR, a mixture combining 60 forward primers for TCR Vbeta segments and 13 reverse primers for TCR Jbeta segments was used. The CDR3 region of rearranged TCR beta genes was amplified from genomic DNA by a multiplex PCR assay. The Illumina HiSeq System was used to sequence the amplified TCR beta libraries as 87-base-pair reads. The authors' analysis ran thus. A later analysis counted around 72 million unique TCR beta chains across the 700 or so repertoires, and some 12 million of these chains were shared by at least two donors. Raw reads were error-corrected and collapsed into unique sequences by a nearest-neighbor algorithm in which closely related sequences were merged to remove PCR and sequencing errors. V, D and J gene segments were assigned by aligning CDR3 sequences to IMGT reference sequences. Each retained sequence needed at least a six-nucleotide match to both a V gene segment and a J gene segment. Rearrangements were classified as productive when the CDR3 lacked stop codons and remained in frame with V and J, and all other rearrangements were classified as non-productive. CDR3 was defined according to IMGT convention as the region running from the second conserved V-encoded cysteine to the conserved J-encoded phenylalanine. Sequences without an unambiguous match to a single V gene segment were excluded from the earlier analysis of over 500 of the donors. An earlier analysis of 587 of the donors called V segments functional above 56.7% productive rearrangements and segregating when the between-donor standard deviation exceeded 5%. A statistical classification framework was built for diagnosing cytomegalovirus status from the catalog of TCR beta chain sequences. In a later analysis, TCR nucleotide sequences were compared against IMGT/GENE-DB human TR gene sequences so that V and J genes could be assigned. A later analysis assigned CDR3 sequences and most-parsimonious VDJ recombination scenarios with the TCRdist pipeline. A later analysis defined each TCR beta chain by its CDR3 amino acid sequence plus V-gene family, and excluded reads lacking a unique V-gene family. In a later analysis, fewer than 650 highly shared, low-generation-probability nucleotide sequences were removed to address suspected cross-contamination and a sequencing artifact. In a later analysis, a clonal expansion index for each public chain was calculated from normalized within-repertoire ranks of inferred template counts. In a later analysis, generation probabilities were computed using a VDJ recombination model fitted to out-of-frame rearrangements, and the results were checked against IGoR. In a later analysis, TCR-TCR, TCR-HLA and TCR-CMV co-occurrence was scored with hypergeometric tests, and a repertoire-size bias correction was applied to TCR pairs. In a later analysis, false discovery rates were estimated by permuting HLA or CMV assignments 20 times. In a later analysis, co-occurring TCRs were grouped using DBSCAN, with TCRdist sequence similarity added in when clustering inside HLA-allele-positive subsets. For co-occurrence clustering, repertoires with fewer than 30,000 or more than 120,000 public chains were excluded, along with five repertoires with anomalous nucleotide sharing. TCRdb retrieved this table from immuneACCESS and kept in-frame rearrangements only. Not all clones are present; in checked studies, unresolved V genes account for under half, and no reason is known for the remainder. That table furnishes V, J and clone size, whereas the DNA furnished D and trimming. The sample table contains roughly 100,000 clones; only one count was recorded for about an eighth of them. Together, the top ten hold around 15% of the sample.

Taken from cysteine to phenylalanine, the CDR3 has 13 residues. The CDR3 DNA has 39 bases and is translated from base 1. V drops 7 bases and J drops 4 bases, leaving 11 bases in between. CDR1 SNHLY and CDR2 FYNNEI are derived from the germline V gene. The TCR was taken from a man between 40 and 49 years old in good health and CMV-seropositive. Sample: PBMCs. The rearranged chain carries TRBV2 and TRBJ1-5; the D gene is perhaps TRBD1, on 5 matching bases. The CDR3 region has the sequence CASTGGGNQPQHF. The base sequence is TGTGCCAGCACAGGCGGGGGGAATCAGCCCCAGCATTTT.